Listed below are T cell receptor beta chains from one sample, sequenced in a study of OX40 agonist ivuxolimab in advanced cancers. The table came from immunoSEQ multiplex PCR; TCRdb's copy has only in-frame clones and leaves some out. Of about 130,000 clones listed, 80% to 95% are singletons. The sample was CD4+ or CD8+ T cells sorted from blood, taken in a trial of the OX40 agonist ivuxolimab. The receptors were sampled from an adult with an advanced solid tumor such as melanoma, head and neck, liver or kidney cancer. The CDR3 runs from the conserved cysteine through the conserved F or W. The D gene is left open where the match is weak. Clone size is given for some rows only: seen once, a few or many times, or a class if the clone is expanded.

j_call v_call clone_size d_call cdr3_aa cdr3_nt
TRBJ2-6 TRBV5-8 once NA CASSPRGSGANVLTF TGTGCCAGCAGCCCCCGAGGCTCTGGGGCCAACGTCCTGACTTTC
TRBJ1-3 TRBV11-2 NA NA CASSPGSSGNTIYF TGTGCCAGCAGCCCAGGATCTTCTGGAAACACCATATATTTT
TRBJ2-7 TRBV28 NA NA CASSLLTEGQYF TGTGCCAGCAGTTTGCTGACAGAAGGGCAGTACTTC
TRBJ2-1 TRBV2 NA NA CASSESSSSYNEQFF TGTGCCAGCAGTGAAAGTTCTAGCTCCTACAATGAGCAGTTCTTC
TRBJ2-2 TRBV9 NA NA CASSLSANTGELFF TGTGCCAGCAGCTTGTCAGCGAACACCGGGGAGCTGTTTTTT
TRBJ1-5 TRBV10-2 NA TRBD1 CASTSGTDYQPQHF TGCGCCAGCACAAGTGGGACAGATTATCAGCCCCAGCATTTT
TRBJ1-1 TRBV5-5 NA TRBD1 CASSLGQGLNTEAFF TGTGCCAGCAGCTTGGGACAGGGACTGAACACTGAAGCTTTCTTT
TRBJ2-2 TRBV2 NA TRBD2 CASRELAGSGELFF TGTGCCAGCAGAGAACTAGCGGGAAGCGGGGAGCTGTTTTTT
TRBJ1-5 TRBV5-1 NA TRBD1 CASSPGTDNQPQHF TGCGCCAGCAGCCCTGGGACAGACAATCAGCCCCAGCATTTT
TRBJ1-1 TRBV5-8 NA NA CASALTGVMNTEAFF TGTGCCAGCGCCCTCACGGGCGTCATGAACACTGAAGCTTTCTTT
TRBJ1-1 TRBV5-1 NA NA CASTNPTNTEAFF TGCGCCAGCACCAATCCAACGAACACTGAAGCTTTCTTT
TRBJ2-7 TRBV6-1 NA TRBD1 CASSAGGGYEQYF TGTGCCAGCAGCGCAGGGGGCGGTTACGAGCAGTACTTC
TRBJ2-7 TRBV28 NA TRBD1 CASSPAPGQGNYEQYF TGTGCCAGCAGTCCCGCCCCGGGACAGGGGAACTACGAGCAGTACTTC
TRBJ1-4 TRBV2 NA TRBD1 CASRVRDRPNEKLFF TGTGCCAGCAGAGTCCGGGACAGGCCTAATGAAAAACTGTTTTTT
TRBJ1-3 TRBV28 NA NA CASSRPGTVTGNTIYF TGTGCCAGCAGTCGTCCCGGGACGGTTACCGGAAACACCATATATTTT
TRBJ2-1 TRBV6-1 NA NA CASSEGVGFDNEQFF TGTGCCAGCAGTGAAGGTGTCGGTTTCGACAATGAGCAGTTCTTC
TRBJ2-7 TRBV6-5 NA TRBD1 CASTKRQGGHEQYF TGTGCCAGCACGAAGAGACAGGGGGGCCACGAGCAGTACTTC
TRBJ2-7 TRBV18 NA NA CASSPQIYEQYF TGTGCCAGCTCACCACAAATCTACGAGCAGTACTTC
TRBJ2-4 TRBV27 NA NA CASRSGPGAKNIQYF TGTGCCAGCAGGTCGGGGCCTGGGGCCAAAAACATTCAGTACTTC
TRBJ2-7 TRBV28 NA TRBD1 CASSLSGQTYEQYF TGTGCCAGCAGTTTATCGGGACAGACCTACGAGCAGTACTTC
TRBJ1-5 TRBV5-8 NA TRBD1 CASSLWRDRGNQPQHF TGTGCCAGCAGCTTGTGGCGGGACAGGGGGAATCAGCCCCAGCATTTT
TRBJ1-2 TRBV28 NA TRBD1 CASSSGTGYGYGYTF TGTGCCAGCAGTTCCGGGACAGGGTATGGCTATGGCTACACCTTC
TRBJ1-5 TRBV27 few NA CASSRGDQPQHF TGTGCCAGCAGTCGGGGTGATCAGCCCCAGCATTTT
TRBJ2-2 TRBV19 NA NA CASSIERASWYSRNTGELFF TGTGCCAGTAGTATAGAAAGGGCTAGCTGGTACTCAAGGAACACCGGGGAGCTGTTTTTT
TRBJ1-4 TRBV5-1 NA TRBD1 CASSFGQGATNEKLFF TGCGCCAGCAGCTTCGGACAGGGTGCAACTAATGAAAAACTGTTTTTT
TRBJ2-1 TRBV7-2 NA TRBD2 CASSLAASGGNNEQFF TGTGCCAGCAGCTTAGCGGCTAGCGGGGGAAACAATGAGCAGTTCTTC
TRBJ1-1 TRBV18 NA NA CASSPRTEGTEAFF TGTGCCAGCTCACCACGGACGGAAGGAACTGAAGCTTTCTTT
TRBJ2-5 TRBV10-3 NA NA CAISESSAGPETQYF TGTGCCATCAGTGAGTCCTCGGCTGGGCCAGAGACCCAGTACTTC
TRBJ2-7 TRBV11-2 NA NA CASSLLGYEQYF TGTGCCAGCAGCTTATTAGGCTACGAGCAGTACTTC
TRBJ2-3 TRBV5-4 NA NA CASSTVGGFGTDTQYF TGTGCCAGCAGTACCGTCGGAGGGTTCGGCACAGATACGCAGTATTTT
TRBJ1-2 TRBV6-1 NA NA CASSEDALYGYTF TGTGCCAGCAGTGAAGACGCCCTCTATGGCTACACCTTC
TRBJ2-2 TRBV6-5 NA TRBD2 CASSKGLAGDRELFF TGTGCCAGCAGCAAAGGACTAGCGGGGGATCGGGAGCTGTTTTTT
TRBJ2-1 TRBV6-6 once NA CASSGPLNSYNEQFF TGTGCCAGCAGTGGTCCGTTAAACAGCTACAATGAGCAGTTCTTC
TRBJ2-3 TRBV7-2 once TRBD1 CASSLRGQGATDTQYF TGTGCCAGCAGCTTAAGGGGACAGGGGGCCACAGATACGCAGTATTTT
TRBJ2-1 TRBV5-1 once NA CASSLMGELNEQFF TGCGCCAGCAGCTTGATGGGAGAATTGAATGAGCAGTTCTTC
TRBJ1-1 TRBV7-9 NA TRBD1 CASSTPSGTGPNTEAFF TGTGCCAGCAGCACGCCTTCCGGGACAGGGCCGAACACTGAAGCTTTCTTT
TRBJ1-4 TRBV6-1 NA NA CASSEAGETNEKLFF TGTGCCAGCAGTGAAGCGGGGGAGACTAATGAAAAACTGTTTTTT
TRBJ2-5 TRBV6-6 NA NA CASTQQGSNWETQYF TGTGCCAGCACCCAACAGGGAAGTAATTGGGAGACCCAGTACTTC
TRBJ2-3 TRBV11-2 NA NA CASSSGQTDTQYF TGTGCCAGCAGCTCCGGACAGACAGATACGCAGTATTTT
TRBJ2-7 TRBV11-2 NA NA CASSFTANSYEQYF TGTGCCAGCAGCTTTACCGCAAACTCCTACGAGCAGTACTTC
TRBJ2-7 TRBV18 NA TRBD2 CASSPQGRVIEQYF TGTGCCAGCTCACCACAGGGGAGGGTTATCGAGCAGTACTTC
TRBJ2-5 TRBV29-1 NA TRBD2 CSVPAGGWETQYF TGCAGCGTCCCCGCGGGGGGGTGGGAGACCCAGTACTTC
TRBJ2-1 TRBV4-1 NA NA CASSQLQTAQQFF TGCGCCAGCAGCCAGCTACAGACAGCGCAGCAGTTCTTC
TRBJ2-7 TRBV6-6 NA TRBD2 CASRTTSGTYEQYF TGTGCCAGCAGGACGACTAGCGGAACCTACGAGCAGTACTTC
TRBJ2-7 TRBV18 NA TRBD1 CASSPPTGGHSYEQYF TGTGCCAGCTCACCACCTACAGGGGGGCACTCCTACGAGCAGTACTTC
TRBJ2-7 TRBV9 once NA CASSPLGQNYEQYF TGTGCCAGCAGCCCCCTCGGACAGAACTACGAGCAGTACTTC
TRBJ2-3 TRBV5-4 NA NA CASSWPSDTQYF TGTGCCAGCAGCTGGCCGTCAGATACGCAGTATTTT
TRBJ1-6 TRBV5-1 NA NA CASSATGRDNSPLHF TGCGCCAGCAGCGCAACAGGGCGCGATAATTCACCCCTCCACTTT
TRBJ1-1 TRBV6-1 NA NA CASSVLGNTEAFF TGTGCCAGCAGTGTTCTGGGGAACACTGAAGCTTTCTTT
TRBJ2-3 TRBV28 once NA CASSLLLEGVGTQYF TGTGCCAGCAGTTTACTACTCGAGGGCGTGGGTACGCAGTATTTT
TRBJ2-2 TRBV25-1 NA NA CASSPRGLASTGELFF TGTGCCAGCAGTCCTAGGGGGCTAGCGAGTACCGGGGAGCTGTTTTTT
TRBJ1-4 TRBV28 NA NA CATGGVGEKLFF TGTGCCACCGGGGGAGTCGGAGAAAAACTGTTTTTT
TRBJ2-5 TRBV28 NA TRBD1 CASSKAGGLETQYF TGTGCCAGCAGTAAGGCAGGGGGTTTAGAGACCCAGTACTTC
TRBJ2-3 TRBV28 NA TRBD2 CASSFSGGTDTQYF TGTGCCAGCAGTTTTAGCGGGGGCACAGATACGCAGTATTTT
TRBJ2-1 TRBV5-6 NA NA CASSLGANEQFF TGTGCCAGCAGCTTGGGGGCCAACGAGCAGTTCTTC
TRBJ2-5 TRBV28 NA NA CASRAGETQYF TGTGCCAGCCGCGCCGGAGAGACCCAGTACTTC
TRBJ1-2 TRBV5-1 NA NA CASSFDENSRLGYTF TGCGCCAGCAGCTTCGATGAAAACTCTCGGCTTGGCTACACCTTC
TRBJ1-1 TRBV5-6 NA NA CASSLVEGGAFF TGTGCCAGCAGCTTGGTTGAGGGGGGAGCTTTCTTT